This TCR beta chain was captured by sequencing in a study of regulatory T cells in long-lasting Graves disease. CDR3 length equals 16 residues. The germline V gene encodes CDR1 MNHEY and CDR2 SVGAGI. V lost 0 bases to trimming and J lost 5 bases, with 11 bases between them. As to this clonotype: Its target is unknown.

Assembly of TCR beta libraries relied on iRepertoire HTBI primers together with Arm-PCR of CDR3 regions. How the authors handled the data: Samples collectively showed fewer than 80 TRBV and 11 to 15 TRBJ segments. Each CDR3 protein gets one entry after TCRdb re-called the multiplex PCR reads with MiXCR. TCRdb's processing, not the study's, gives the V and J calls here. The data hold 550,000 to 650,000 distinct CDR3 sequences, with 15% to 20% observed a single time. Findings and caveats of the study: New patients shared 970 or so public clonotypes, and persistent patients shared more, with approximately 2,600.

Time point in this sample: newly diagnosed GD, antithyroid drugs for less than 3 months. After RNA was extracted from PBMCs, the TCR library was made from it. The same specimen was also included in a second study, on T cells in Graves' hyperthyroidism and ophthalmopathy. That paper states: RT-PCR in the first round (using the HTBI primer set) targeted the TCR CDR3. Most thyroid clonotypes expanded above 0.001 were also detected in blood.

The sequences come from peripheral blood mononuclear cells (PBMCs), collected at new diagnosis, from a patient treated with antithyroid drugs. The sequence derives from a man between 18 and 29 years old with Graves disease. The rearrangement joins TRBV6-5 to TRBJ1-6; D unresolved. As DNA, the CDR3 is TGTGCCAGCAGTTACTCGCCTACCGCGGATAATTCACCCCTCCACTTT. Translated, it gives CASSYSPTADNSPLHF.